The 20 T cell receptor beta chains reported below all come from one sample, sequenced in a study of OX40 agonist ivuxolimab in advanced cancers. Sequencing used immunoSEQ multiplex PCR; TCRdb keeps in-frame clones, though not all of them. The sample lists 41,000 or so clones; around four fifths were seen once. Sequencing used CD4+ or CD8+ T cells sorted from blood, obtained in a trial of the OX40 agonist ivuxolimab. These receptors came from an adult with an advanced solid tumor such as melanoma, head and neck, liver or kidney cancer.

The V and J genes are TRBV27 and TRBJ2-1; perhaps TRBD2 as D (5 bases). Trimming removed 2 bases from V and 8 bases from J, with 10 bases in between. Germline V gene lookup returns CDR1 MNHEY and CDR2 SMNVEV (reference sequence). CDR3 length: 13 residues. The CDR3 bases are TGTGCCAGCAGTTTAGGACTTCTCCATGAGCAGTTCTTC. It codes for CASSLGLLHEQFF.

This clone was seen once. The chain links TRBV13 to TRBJ2-3; the match to TRBD2 covers 8 bases. Germline assignment: CDR1 PRHDT and CDR2 FYEKMQ (reference sequence). J gave up 4 bases and V 8 bases, and 8 bases lay outside the gene matches. The length of the CDR3 is 14 residues. For the CDR3, the DNA is TGTGCCAGCGTACGGGAGGGCCGGTCAGATACGCAGTATTTT. This codes for CASVREGRSDTQYF.

This chain joins TRBV27 and TRBJ2-7; TRBD1 agrees at 7 bases. From germline, CDR1 is MNHEY and CDR2 SMNVEV (reference sequence). CDR3 length: 14 residues. V was pared by 5 bases and J by 2 bases, with 6 bases of the junction left unmatched. The CDR3 DNA reads TGTGCCAGCAGTCCACAGACAGGGACCTACGAGCAGTACTTC. It translates to CASSPQTGTYEQYF.

This chain connects TRBV5-1 to TRBJ2-5, with TRBD2 matching over 7 bases. V trimming: 1 base; J trimming: 4 bases; junction bases outside the gene matches: 7. In germline, CDR1 is SGHRS, CDR2 YFSETQ. The CDR3 is 15 residues long. This chain's CDR3 is CASSLMGGRAETQYF. The CDR3 DNA sequence: TGCGCCAGCAGCTTGATGGGAGGGCGGGCAGAGACCCAGTACTTC.

As concerns this clone: A much larger clone lies one base from this, so it may be a read error. The chain couples TRBV11-2 to TRBJ2-1, with D unclear. The CDR3 is 10 residues long. Germline CDR1 is SGHAT and CDR2 is FQNNGV. The V gene lost 1 base and the J gene lost 9 bases, with 1 base spanning the gap. As DNA, the CDR3 is TGTGCCAGCAGCTTAGGTGAGCAGTTCTTC. Its translation: CASSLGEQFF.

The chain has TRBV19 and TRBJ1-2; D unclear. Trimming removed 5 bases from V and 0 bases from J, with 4 bases in between. There are 12 residues in the CDR3. CDR1 and CDR2 from the germline V gene are LNHDA and SQIVND (reference sequence). The CDR3 region is CASSGTNYGYTF. The CDR3 DNA is TGTGCCAGTAGTGGGACTAACTATGGCTACACCTTC.

Only a few counts were recorded for this clone. The rearrangement joins TRBV5-1 to TRBJ2-7; TRBD1 matches at 11 bases. CDR3 size: 16 residues. Germline CDR1 and CDR2: SGHRS and YFSETQ. With 1 base clipped from V and 0 bases from J, the junction kept 3 bases outside the gene matches. CDR3 DNA sequence: TGCGCCAGCAGCTTGTTGGACAGGGGGCCCTCCTACGAGCAGTACTTC. This encodes CASSLLDRGPSYEQYF.

J is TRBJ1-2 and V is TRBV19; D uncertain. There are 19 residues in the CDR3. The germline gives CDR1 LNHDA, CDR2 SQIVND (reference sequence). V gave up 3 bases and J gave up 1 base, with 24 bases separating them. The CDR3, as DNA: TGTGCCAGTAGTATCTCGGCTGGGGAACTTAACACCCTTAACTATGGCTACACCTTC. This translates into CASSISAGELNTLNYGYTF.

This chain uses TRBV11-3 with TRBJ2-7, with D hard to call. V was clipped by 6 bases and J by 3 bases, with 12 bases between them. Per the germline V gene, CDR1 is SGHNT and CDR2 is YENEEA. The CDR3 consists of 13 residues. The CDR3 loop reads CASSSDGYYEQYF. The CDR3 bases are TGTGCCAGCAGTTCCGACGGCTACTACGAGCAGTACTTC.

CDR3 nucleotide sequence: TGTGCCAGCAGCCCGGACAGGGCGGAATTCAATCAGCCCCAGCATTTT. Amino acid sequence: CASSPDRAEFNQPQHF. This chain links TRBV5-5 with TRBJ1-5; 8 bases agree with TRBD1. This CDR3 region has 16 residues. CDR1 is SGHKS and CDR2 is YYEKEE in the germline V gene (reference sequence). The V and J ends lost 4 bases and 3 bases, in that order; junction bases with no gene match: 9.

The chain couples TRBV5-1 to TRBJ1-1, with TRBD1 matching over 7 bases. Germline loops: CDR1 SGHRS, CDR2 YFSETQ. V dropped 3 bases and J dropped 6; count of bases not matched to a gene: 8. The CDR3 has 14 residues. The CDR3 DNA sequence: TGCGCCAGCAGCTCCGGGACAGTGATAGCTGAAGCTTTCTTT. As protein: CASSSGTVIAEAFF.

The chain links TRBV29-1 to TRBJ2-1; 9 bases map to TRBD2. CDR3 length: 12 amino acids. The ends lost 6 bases at V and 7 bases at J; junction bases unmatched: 4. Germline assignment: CDR1 SQVTM and CDR2 ANQGSEA. This CDR3 reads CSVGLAANEQFF. CDR3 bases: TGCAGCGTGGGACTAGCAGCGAATGAGCAGTTCTTC.

This clone was observed a handful of times. V usage is TRBV27 and J usage is TRBJ1-1; D unresolved. CDR1 is MNHEY and CDR2 is SMNVEV in the germline V gene (reference sequence). Between the trimmed V and J ends, which lost 7 bases and 0 bases, there was a span of 15 bases. The CDR3 is 15 residues long. The CDR3 is CASTSLMALNTEAFF. CDR3 DNA sequence: TGTGCCAGCACCTCCCTGATGGCGCTGAACACTGAAGCTTTCTTT.

The CDR3 coding sequence is TGTGCCTGGAGTTTAGTCGAGGGCGCGCAGTACTTC. It specifies CAWSLVEGAQYF. The chain couples TRBV30 to TRBJ2-7; D is perhaps TRBD2 (5 bases). Trimming removed 2 bases at V and 9 bases at J, with 14 bases between. The germline CDR1 and CDR2 sequences are GTSNPN and SVGIG (reference sequence). The CDR3 spans 12 residues.

The rearrangement joins TRBV11-2 to TRBJ2-7; 8 bases match TRBD1. Per germline, CDR1 SGHAT and CDR2 FQNNGV. The CDR3 covers 15 residues. Trimming cost V 1 base and J 2 bases; bases outside gene matches: 4. CDR3 nucleotide sequence: TGTGCCAGCAGCTTAGGGCCCAGGGGGCCCTACGAGCAGTACTTC. Protein product: CASSLGPRGPYEQYF.

The V call is TRBV19, the J call TRBJ2-2; 11 nucleotides align to TRBD2. Trimming cost V 5 bases and J 2 bases; bases outside gene matches: 10. The V gene's germline CDR1 is LNHDA and CDR2 SQIVND (reference sequence). The CDR3 consists of 18 residues. CDR3 coding DNA: TGTGCCAGTAGTCCGGGACTAGCGGCTAATACTAACACCGGGGAGCTGTTTTTT. This gives the protein CASSPGLAANTNTGELFF.

This rearrangement joins TRBV7-2 to TRBJ2-1; perhaps TRBD2 as D (6 bases). V lost 3 bases and J lost 5, with 11 bases in between. The CDR3 runs to 14 residues. The V gene's germline CDR1 is SGHTA and CDR2 FQGNSA. The CDR3 sequence: CASSFGGENNEQFF. In DNA form, the CDR3 reads TGTGCCAGCAGCTTCGGCGGGGAAAACAATGAGCAGTTCTTC.

The chain uses TRBV7-6 and TRBJ2-7; D remains unclear. Per the germline V gene, CDR1 is SGHVS and CDR2 is FNYEAQ. V was pared by 3 bases and J by 7 bases, with 7 bases between. The CDR3 consists of 11 residues. CDR3 amino acids: CASSFGPEQYF. The CDR3 DNA follows: TGTGCCAGCAGCTTCGGACCAGAGCAGTACTTC.

This rearrangement joins TRBV27 to TRBJ1-5, with D tentatively TRBD1 (5 bases). Germline CDR1 is MNHEY and CDR2 is SMNVEV (reference sequence). The length of the CDR3 is 17 residues. V was pared by 3 bases and J by 1 base, with 16 bases between. The CDR3 DNA follows: TGTGCCAGCAGTTTGCATCATACAGGAGCCAGCAATCAGCCCCAGCATTTT. The encoded protein is CASSLHHTGASNQPQHF.

The chain combines TRBV9 with TRBJ1-4; possible D gene TRBD1, 6 bases. V dropped 8 bases and J dropped 2 bases, with 13 bases sitting between them. The CDR3 loop spans 14 amino acids. Germline V lookup: CDR1 SGDLS, CDR2 YYNGEE. CDR3 in amino acids: CASSFGGTNEKLFF. CDR3 nucleotides: TGTGCCAGTTCCTTCGGGGGCACTAATGAAAAACTGTTTTTT.